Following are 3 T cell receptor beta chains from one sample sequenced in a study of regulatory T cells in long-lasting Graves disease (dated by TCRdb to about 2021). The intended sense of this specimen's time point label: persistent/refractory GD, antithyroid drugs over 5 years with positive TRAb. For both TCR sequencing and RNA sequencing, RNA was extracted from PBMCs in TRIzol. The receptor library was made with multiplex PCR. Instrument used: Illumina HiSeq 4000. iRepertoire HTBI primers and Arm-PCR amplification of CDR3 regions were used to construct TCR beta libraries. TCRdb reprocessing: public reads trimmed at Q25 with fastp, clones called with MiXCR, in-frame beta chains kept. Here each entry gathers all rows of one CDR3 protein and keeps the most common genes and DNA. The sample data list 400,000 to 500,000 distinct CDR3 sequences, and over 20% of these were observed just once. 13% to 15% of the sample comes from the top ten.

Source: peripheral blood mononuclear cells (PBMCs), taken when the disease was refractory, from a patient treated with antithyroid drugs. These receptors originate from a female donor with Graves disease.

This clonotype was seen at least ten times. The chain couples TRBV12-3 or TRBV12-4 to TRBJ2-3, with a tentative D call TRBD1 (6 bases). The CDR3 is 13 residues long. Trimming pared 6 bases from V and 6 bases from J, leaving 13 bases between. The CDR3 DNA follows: TGTGCCAGCAGCTGGAACAGGGTTGATACGCAGTATTTT. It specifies CASSWNRVDTQYF.

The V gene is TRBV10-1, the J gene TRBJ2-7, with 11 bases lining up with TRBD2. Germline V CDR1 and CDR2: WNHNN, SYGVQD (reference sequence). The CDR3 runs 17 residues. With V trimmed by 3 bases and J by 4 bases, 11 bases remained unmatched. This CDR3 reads CASSDYPQTSGKYEQYF. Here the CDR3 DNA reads TGCGCCAGCAGTGACTACCCCCAGACTAGCGGGAAATACGAGCAGTACTTC.

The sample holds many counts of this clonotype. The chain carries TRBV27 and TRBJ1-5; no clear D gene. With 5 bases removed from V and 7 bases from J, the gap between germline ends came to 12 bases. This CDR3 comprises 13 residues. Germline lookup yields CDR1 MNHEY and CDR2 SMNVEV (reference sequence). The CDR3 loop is CASSRQNGQPQHF. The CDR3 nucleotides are TGTGCCAGCAGTCGCCAAAACGGGCAGCCCCAGCATTTT.